This T cell receptor (beta chain) was identified in a study of T cell changes during pregnancy in multiple sclerosis. Libraries were prepared by immunoSEQ multiplex PCR; TCRdb keeps only in-frame clonotypes and omits some of them. The data show approximately 60,000 clones, 92% seen once. Per the germline V gene, CDR1 is GTSNPN and CDR2 is SVGIG (reference sequence). CDR3 length: 15 amino acids. Germline trimming cut 1 base from V and 5 bases from J; bases unmatched to any gene: 8. The material sequenced was peripheral blood, taken in the second trimester of pregnancy. This TCR derives from a female donor in good health, enrolled as a control in a pregnancy study. J is TRBJ2-1 and V is TRBV30; 7 nucleotides match TRBD1. The chain's CDR3 is CAWSGYRGGHNEQFF. CDR3 DNA: TGTGCCTGGAGTGGCTACAGGGGTGGACACAATGAGCAGTTCTTC.